This TCR beta chain was captured in a study of Ad26.COV2.S vaccination and SARS-CoV-2 variants (dated by TCRdb to about 2021). Study-level background: TCRbeta repertoire sequencing was used to assess the specificity and breadth of SARS-CoV-2-reactive T cell receptors after Ad26.COV2.S vaccination. The TCR-sequenced set comprised about 30 samples: around 20 Ad26.COV2.S vaccine recipients, 5 placebo recipients and 8 SARS-CoV-2 convalescent individuals.

A note on this clone: The antigen this receptor binds is unknown. No much larger clone is present one base from it, and per-base qualities are unavailable.

TCRbeta CDR3 regions were sequenced with the immunoSEQ Assay. After extraction, genomic DNA underwent amplification by bias-controlled multiplex PCR, followed by high-throughput sequencing. Processing in the source paper ran as follows. To quantify the absolute abundance of every unique TCRbeta CDR3 region, sequences were collapsed and filtered. T cell fraction was estimated by normalization of TCRbeta template counts to usable DNA, with usable DNA being measured through amplification of reference genes present in all nucleated cells. Repertoire TCRs were annotated as SARS-CoV-2-specific when V gene, CDR3 amino acid sequence and J gene were exactly matched to a known reactive TCR set. MIRA supplied the reference SARS-CoV-2 TCR set, which was filtered for enrichment in COVID-19-positive ImmuneCODE repertoires so that public or cross-reactive TCRs were removed. Based on the MIRA antigens, annotated TCRs were further analysed at the level of specific ORF or position within ORF. Depth was the summed frequency of annotated unique rearrangements, while breadth was defined as annotated unique rearrangements over total unique productive rearrangements. Two-sided Wilcoxon rank-sum tests were used to compare TCR breadth between groups. The table comes from immuneACCESS by way of TCRdb, which keeps in-frame sequences with V and J called. Part of the clones is missing from these tables; in studies checked, under half for an unresolved V gene and the rest for unknown reasons. V, J and clone size were drawn from that table, and D and trimming were deduced from the DNA. The sample profile shows roughly 92,000 clones; roughly 84% of them were found once. The ten largest clonotypes hold about 16% of the sample.

From cysteine to phenylalanine, the CDR3 is 15 amino acids long. Only the CDR3 portion is preserved as DNA: 45 bases, with reading frame beginning at the first base. V is shortened by 8 bases, J by 2 bases, and the region joining them spans 16 bases. The germline V gene specifies MDHEN as CDR1 and SYDVKM as CDR2. Beyond this particular receptor, the publication reports: After vaccination, substantial breadth of spike-specific CD8+ and CD4+ T cell responses was reported. Non-spike TCR breadth was comparable between vaccine and placebo recipients, consistent with the vaccine containing only spike. Spike-specific TCR breadth was higher in Ad26.COV2.S recipients than in placebo recipients (P = 0.0014). The authors noted that the TCR breadth and depth analyses may have underestimated total T cell responses.

The time point label, read with the paper, signifies: individuals recovered from natural SARS-CoV-2 infection. This TCR was sampled from a human donor who had recovered from COVID-19. In this chain, TRBV28 is recombined with TRBJ1-3; possibly the D gene is TRBD1, per 5 matching bases. The starting material was peripheral blood, obtained after recovery from COVID-19. The CDR3 corresponds to CASLKGRGTGNTIYF. The DNA reads as follows: TGTGCCAGCCTTAAGGGAAGGGGAACTGGAAACACCATATATTTT.